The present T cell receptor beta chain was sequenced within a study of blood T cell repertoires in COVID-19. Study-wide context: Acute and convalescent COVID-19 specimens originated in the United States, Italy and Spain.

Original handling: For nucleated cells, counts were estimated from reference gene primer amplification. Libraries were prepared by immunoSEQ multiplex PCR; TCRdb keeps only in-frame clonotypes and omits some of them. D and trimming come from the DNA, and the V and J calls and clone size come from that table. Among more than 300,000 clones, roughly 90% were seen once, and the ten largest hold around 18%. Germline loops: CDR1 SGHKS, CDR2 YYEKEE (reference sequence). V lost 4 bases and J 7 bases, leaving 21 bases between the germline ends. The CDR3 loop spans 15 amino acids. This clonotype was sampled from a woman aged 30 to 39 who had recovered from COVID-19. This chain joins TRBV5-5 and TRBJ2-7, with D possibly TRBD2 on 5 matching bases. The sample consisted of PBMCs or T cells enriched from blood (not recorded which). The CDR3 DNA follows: TGTGCCAGCAGCCCCTCCGGCAGGACCTCGGGGGAGCAGTACTTC. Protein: CASSPSGRTSGEQYF.